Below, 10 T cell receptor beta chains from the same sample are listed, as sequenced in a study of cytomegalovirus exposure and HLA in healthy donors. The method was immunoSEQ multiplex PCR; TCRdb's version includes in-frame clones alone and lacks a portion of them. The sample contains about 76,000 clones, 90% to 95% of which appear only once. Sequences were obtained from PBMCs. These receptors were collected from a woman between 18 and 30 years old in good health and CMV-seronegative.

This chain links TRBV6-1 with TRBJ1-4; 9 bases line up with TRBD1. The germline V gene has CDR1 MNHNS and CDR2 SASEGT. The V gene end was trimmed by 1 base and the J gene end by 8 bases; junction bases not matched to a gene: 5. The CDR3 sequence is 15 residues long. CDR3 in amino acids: CASSEGDRVAEKLFF. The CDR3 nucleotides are TGTGCCAGCAGTGAAGGGGACAGGGTGGCAGAAAAACTGTTTTTT.

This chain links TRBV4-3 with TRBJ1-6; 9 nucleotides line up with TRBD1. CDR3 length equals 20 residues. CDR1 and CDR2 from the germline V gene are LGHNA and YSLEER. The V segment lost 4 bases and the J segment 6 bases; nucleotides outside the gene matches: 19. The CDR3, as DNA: TGCGCCAGCAGCCGACGAACTAACACAAATCTGGGACAGGGTAATTCACCCCTCCACTTT. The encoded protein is CASSRRTNTNLGQGNSPLHF.

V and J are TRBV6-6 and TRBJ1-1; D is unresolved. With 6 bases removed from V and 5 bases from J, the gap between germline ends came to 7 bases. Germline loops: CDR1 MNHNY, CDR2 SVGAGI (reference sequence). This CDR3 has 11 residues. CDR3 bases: TGTGCCAGCAGGTTTAATACTGAAGCTTTCTTT. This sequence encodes CASRFNTEAFF.

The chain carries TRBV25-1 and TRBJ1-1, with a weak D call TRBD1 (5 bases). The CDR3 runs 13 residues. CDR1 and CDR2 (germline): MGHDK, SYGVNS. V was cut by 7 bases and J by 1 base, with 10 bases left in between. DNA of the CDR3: TGTGCCAGCACCCCTCAGGGGAACACTGAAGCTTTCTTT. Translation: CASTPQGNTEAFF.

In DNA form, the CDR3 reads TGTGCCAGCAGCGTCGCGGGTCAGCCCCAGCATTTT. Encoded protein: CASSVAGQPQHF. V gene TRBV7-9 combines with J gene TRBJ1-5; D not certain. With 5 bases removed from V and 6 bases from J, the gap between germline ends came to 8 bases. Germline V lookup: CDR1 SEHNR, CDR2 FQNEAQ (reference sequence). CDR3 size: 12 residues.

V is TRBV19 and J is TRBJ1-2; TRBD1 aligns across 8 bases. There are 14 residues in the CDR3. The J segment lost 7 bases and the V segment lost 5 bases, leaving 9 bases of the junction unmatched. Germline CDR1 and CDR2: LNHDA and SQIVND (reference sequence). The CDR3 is CASSVRQGLGGYTF. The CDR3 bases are TGTGCCAGTAGTGTTCGACAGGGGCTCGGTGGCTACACCTTC.

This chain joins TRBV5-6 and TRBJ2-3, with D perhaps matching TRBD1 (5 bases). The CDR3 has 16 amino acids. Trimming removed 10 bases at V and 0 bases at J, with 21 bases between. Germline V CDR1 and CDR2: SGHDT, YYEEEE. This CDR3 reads CAVENSRAPSTDTQYF. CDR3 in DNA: TGTGCCGTAGAAAATAGCAGGGCCCCTAGCACAGATACGCAGTATTTT.

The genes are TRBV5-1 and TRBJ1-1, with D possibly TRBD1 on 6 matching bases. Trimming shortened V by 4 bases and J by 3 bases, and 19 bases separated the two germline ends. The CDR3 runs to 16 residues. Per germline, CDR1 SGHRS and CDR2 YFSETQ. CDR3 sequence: CASSPVARGGDTEAFF. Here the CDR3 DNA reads TGCGCCAGCAGCCCAGTAGCCAGGGGCGGTGACACTGAAGCTTTCTTT.

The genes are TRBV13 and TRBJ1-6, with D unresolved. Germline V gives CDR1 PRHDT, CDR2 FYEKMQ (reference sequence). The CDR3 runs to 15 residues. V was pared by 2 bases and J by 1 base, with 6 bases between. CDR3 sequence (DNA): TGTGCCAGCAGCTTATTTTTATCCTATAATTCACCCCTCCACTTT. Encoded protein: CASSLFLSYNSPLHF. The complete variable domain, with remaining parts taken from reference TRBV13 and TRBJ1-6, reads AAGVIQSPRHLIKEKRETATLKCYPIPRHDTVYWYQQGPGQDPQFLISFYEKMQSDKGSIPDRFSAQQFSDYHSELNMSSLELGDSALYFCASSLFLSYNSPLHFGNGTRLTVT.

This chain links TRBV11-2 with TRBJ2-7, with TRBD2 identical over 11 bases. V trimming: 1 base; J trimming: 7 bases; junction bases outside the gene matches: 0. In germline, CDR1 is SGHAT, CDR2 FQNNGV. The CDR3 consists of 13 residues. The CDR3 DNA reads TGTGCCAGCAGCTTAGGACTAGCGGGGGAGCAGTACTTC. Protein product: CASSLGLAGEQYF.